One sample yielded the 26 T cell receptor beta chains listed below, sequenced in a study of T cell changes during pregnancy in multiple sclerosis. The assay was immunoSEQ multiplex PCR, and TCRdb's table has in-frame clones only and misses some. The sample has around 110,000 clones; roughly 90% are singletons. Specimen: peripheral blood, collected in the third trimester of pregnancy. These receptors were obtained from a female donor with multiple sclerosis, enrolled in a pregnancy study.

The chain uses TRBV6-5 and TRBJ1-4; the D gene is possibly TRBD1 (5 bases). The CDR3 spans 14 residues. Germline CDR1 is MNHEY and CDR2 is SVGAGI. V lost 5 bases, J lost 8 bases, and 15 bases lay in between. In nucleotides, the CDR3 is TGTGCCAGCAGTACCCTAGGACAAACCGAAAAACTGTTTTTT. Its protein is CASSTLGQTEKLFF.

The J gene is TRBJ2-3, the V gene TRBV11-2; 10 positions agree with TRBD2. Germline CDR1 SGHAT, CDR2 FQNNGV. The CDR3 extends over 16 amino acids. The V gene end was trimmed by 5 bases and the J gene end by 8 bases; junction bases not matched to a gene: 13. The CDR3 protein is CASSVRAIAGGRTQYF. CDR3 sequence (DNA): TGTGCCAGCAGCGTTAGAGCCATAGCGGGGGGTCGTACGCAGTATTTT.

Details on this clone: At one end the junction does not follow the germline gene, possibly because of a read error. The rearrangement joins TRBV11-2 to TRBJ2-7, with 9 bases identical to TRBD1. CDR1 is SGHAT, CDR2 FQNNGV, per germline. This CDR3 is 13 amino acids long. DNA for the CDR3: TGTGCCAGCAGCTTGGGGGGACAGGGCAACCTCTGGTTC. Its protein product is CASSLGGQGNLWF.

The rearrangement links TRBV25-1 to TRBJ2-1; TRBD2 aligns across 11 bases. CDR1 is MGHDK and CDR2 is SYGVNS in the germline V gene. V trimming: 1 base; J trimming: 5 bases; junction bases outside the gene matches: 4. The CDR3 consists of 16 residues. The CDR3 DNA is TGTGCCAGCAGTGAATCTCGACTAGCGGGACACAATGAGCAGTTCTTC. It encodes CASSESRLAGHNEQFF.

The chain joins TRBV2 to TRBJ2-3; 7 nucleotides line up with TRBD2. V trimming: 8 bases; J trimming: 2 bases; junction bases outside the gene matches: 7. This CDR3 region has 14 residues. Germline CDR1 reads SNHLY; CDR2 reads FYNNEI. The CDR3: CASALAAPTDTQYF. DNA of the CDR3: TGTGCCAGCGCGCTAGCGGCACCCACAGATACGCAGTATTTT.

CDR3 DNA sequence: TGTGCCTGGTCCCGAGGCAGACGGGACACCGGGGAGCTGTTTTTT. Amino acids: CAWSRGRRDTGELFF. The V gene is TRBV30, the J gene TRBJ2-2, with D uncertain. Germline V CDR1 and CDR2: GTSNPN, SVGIG (reference sequence). V shed 5 bases and J shed 3 bases, with 16 bases lying between them. The CDR3 runs 15 residues.

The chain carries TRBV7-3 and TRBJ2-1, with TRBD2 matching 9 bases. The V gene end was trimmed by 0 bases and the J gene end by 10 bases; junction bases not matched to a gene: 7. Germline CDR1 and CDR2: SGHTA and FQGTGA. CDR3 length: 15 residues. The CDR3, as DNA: TGTGCCAGCAGCTTAACCAGCGGGAGGATGAGCGAGCAGTTCTTC. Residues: CASSLTSGRMSEQFF.

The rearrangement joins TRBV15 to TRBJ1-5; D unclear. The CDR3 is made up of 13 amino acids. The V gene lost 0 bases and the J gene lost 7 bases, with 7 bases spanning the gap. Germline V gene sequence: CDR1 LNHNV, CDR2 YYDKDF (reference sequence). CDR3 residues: CATSRDSGQPQHF. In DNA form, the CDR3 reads TGTGCCACCAGCAGAGATTCGGGGCAGCCCCAGCATTTT.

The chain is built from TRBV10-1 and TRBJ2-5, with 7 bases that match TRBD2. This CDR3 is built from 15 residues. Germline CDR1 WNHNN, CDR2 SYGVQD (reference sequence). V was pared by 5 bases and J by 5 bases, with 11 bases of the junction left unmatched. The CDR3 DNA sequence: TGCGCCAGCAGTCTTACAGCGGGATGGGGGGAGACCCAGTACTTC. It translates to CASSLTAGWGETQYF.

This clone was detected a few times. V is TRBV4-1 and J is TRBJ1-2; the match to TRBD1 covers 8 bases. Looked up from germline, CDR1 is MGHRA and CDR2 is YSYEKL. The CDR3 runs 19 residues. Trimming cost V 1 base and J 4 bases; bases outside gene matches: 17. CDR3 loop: CASSQGGGQGILYSYGYTF. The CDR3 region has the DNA TGCGCCAGCAGCCAAGGTGGTGGACAGGGCATATTGTACAGCTATGGCTACACCTTC.

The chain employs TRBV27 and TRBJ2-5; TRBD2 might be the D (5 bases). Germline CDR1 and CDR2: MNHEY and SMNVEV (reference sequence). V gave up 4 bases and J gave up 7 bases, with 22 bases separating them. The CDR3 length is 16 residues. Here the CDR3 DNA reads TGTGCCAGCAGTTCCGGAGTAATGGGCCCACGGGGGACCCAGTACTTC. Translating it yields CASSSGVMGPRGTQYF.

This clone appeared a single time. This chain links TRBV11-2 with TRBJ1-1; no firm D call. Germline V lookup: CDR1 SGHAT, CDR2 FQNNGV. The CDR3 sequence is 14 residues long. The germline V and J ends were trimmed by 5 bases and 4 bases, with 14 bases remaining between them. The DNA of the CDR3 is TGTGCCAGCAGCCGGGAGAGGGTGCCCACTGAAGCTTTCTTT. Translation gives CASSRERVPTEAFF.

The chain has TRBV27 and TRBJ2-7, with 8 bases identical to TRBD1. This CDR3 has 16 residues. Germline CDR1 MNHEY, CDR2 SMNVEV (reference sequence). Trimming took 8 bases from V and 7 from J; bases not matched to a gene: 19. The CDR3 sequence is CASCKVGTGGLLEQYF. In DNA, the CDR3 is TGTGCCAGCTGCAAAGTTGGAACAGGGGGACTCTTGGAGCAGTACTTC.

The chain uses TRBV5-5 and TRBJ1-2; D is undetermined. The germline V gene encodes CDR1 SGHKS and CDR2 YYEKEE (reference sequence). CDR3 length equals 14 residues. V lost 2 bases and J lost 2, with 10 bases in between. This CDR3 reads CASSLDTVNYGYTF. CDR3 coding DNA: TGTGCCAGCAGCTTAGACACAGTAAACTATGGCTACACCTTC.

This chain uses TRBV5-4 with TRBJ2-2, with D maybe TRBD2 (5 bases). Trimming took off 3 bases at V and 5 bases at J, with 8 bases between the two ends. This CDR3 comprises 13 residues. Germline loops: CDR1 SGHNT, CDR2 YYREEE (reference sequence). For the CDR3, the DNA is TGTGCCAGCAGCTACACGGGGACCGGGGAGCTGTTTTTT. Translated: CASSYTGTGELFF.

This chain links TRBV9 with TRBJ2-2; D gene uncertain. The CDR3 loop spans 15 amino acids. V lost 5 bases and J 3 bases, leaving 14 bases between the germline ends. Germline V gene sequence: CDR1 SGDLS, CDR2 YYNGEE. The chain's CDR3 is CASSETATHTGELFF. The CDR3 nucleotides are TGTGCCAGCAGTGAAACAGCCACCCACACCGGGGAGCTGTTTTTT.

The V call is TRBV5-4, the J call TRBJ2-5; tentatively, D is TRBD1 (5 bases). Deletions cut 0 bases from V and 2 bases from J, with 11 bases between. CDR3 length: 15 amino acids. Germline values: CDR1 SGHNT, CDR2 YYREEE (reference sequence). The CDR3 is CASSLGGSRQETQYF. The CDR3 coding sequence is TGTGCCAGCAGCTTGGGGGGCAGCCGACAAGAGACCCAGTACTTC.

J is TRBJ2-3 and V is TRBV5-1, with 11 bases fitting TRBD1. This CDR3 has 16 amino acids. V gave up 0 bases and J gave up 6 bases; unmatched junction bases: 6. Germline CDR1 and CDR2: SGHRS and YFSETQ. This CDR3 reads CASSLGTGGLADTQYF. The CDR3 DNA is TGCGCCAGCAGCTTGGGGACAGGGGGCCTGGCGGATACGCAGTATTTT.

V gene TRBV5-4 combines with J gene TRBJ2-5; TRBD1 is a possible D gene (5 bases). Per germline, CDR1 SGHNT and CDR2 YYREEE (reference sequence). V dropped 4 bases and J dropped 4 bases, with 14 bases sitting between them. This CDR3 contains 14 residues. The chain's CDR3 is CASSAAGSRETQYF. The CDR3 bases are TGTGCCAGCAGCGCGGCAGGGTCTCGAGAGACCCAGTACTTC.

Written as DNA, the CDR3 is TGTGCCAGCAGTCCGATTTTGCGGGGGAGGTGTTTCTTC. Protein: CASSPILRGRCFF. The chain uses TRBV2 and TRBJ2-1; 7 bases are shared with TRBD2. The CDR3 has 13 residues. CDR1 SNHLY and CDR2 FYNNEI come from the germline V gene. Trimming cost V 5 bases and J 16 bases; bases outside gene matches: 14.

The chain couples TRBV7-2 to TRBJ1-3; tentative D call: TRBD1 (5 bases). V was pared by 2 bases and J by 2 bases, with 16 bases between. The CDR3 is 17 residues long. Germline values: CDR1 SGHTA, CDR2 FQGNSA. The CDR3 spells CASSLRSGGGAGNTIYF. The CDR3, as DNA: TGTGCCAGCAGCTTAAGATCCGGTGGGGGGGCTGGAAACACCATATATTTT.

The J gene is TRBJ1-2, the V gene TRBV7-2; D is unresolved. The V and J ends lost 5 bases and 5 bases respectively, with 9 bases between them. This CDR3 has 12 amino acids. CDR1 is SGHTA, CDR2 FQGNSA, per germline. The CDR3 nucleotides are TGTGCCAGCAGCGAAGAGGAGTATGGCTACACCTTC. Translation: CASSEEEYGYTF.

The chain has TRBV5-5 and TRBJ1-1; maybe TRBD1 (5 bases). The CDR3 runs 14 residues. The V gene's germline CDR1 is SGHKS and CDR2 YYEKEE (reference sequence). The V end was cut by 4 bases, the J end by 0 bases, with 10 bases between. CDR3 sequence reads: CASSATAMNTEAFF. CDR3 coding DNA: TGTGCCAGCAGCGCGACAGCCATGAACACTGAAGCTTTCTTT.

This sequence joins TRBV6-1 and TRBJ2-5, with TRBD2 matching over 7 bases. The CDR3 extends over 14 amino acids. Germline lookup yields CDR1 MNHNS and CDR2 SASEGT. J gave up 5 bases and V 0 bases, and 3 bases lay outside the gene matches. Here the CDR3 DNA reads TGTGCCAGCAGTGAAGCGGGGGGGAGGGAGACCCAGTACTTC. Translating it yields CASSEAGGRETQYF.

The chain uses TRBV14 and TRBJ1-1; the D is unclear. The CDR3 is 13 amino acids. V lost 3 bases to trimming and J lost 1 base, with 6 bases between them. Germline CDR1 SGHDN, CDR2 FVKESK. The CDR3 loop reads CASSHKANTEAFF. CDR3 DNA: TGTGCCAGCAGCCACAAAGCGAACACTGAAGCTTTCTTT.

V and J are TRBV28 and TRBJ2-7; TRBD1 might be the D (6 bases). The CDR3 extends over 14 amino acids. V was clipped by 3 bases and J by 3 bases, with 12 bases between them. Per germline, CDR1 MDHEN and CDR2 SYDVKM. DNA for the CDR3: TGTGCCAGCAGTTTTGGACAAGGGGGCTACGAGCAGTACTTC. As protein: CASSFGQGGYEQYF.